This T cell receptor beta chain was identified in a study of graft-versus-host responses after intestinal transplantation. TCRdb keeps only in-frame clones here, not all; method: immunoSEQ multiplex PCR. Of 13,000 to 15,000 clones detected, roughly two fifths appear once; the ten largest clones hold around 16%. The CDR3 has 13 amino acids. The V end lost 5 bases, the J end lost 7 bases, and 12 bases lay between the germline ends. CDR1 is MDHEN and CDR2 is SYDVKM in the germline V gene. The researchers put approximately 200,000 CFSE-labeled responder cells into plates with approximately 200,000 irradiated, violet-dye-labeled stimulator cells. After the reaction, the investigators sorted the proliferating CFSE-low CD3+CD4+ and CD3+CD8+ responders.

This sequence originates from a human patient who received an intestinal transplant. The material was alloreactive CD8+ T cells from a mixed lymphocyte reaction culture, obtained before intestinal transplant. As to subset: CFSE-low proliferating T cells sorted from approximately six-day pre-transplant mixed lymphocyte reaction (GvH or HvG direction). The V gene is TRBV28, the J gene TRBJ2-1, with D tentatively TRBD2 (6 bases). CDR3 nucleotides: TGTGCCAGCAGTCAAAGACTAGTGAATGAGCAGTTCTTC. Translation: CASSQRLVNEQFF.